Listed below are T cell receptor beta chains from one sample, sequenced in a study of cytomegalovirus exposure and HLA in healthy donors. Here immunoSEQ multiplex PCR was the method, and the copy in TCRdb shows in-frame clones only, minus some. The sample includes some 96,000 clones, over 60% of them seen just once. Sequenced material: PBMCs. The source is a female donor in good health and CMV-seronegative. The CDR3 runs from the conserved cysteine through the conserved F or W. Only some rows state a clone size, as once, few, many or a class for expanded clones.

len: 14; v_gene: TRBV18; abundance: NA; CDR3aa: CASSRQQGMPEAFF
len: 12; v_gene: TRBV10-2; abundance: NA; CDR3aa: CATIEPGNEQFF
len: 12; v_gene: TRBV19; abundance: NA; CDR3aa: CASSSGTYGYTF
len: 15; v_gene: TRBV27; abundance: NA; CDR3aa: CASSPGLRRGDTQYF
len: 14; v_gene: TRBV5-1; abundance: NA; CDR3aa: CASSLEGNNSPLHF
len: 15; v_gene: TRBV18; abundance: NA; CDR3aa: CASSSTDSSNEKLFF
len: 15; v_gene: TRBV27; abundance: few; CDR3aa: CASRRLDSTNYGYTF
len: 15; v_gene: TRBV5-1; abundance: NA; CDR3aa: CASSRTGNYQETQYF
len: 17; v_gene: TRBV28; abundance: NA; CDR3aa: CASSTGQAGSYNSPLHF
len: 15; v_gene: TRBV28; abundance: NA; CDR3aa: CASSEGGIKNTEAFF
len: 15; v_gene: TRBV6-5; abundance: NA; CDR3aa: CASSYGAASGYEQYF
len: 17; v_gene: TRBV5-6; abundance: NA; CDR3aa: CASSSEWRGVRNYGYTF
len: 15; v_gene: TRBV6-1; abundance: NA; CDR3aa: CASRGTPGQGGEQYF
len: 16; v_gene: TRBV27; abundance: NA; CDR3aa: CASSRDRGRPPYGYTF
len: 15; v_gene: TRBV18; abundance: NA; CDR3aa: CASSPLGSAGQPQHF
len: 10; v_gene: TRBV6-1; abundance: NA; CDR3aa: CASSDGYAFF
len: 13; v_gene: TRBV10-3; abundance: NA; CDR3aa: CATGTGLTDTQYF
len: 15; v_gene: TRBV5-1; abundance: few; CDR3aa: CASSFQRHFQETQYF
len: 15; v_gene: TRBV5-1; abundance: NA; CDR3aa: CASSGGVRSTGELFF
len: 18; v_gene: TRBV7-8; abundance: NA; CDR3aa: CASSFQGGGLLDNSPLHF
len: 17; v_gene: TRBV2; abundance: few; CDR3aa: CASSDLAGELFQETQYF
len: 16; v_gene: TRBV5-1; abundance: NA; CDR3aa: CASSLLVDSGANVLTF
len: 15; v_gene: TRBV11-3; abundance: NA; CDR3aa: CASSEGLAGKETQYF
len: 16; v_gene: TRBV19; abundance: NA; CDR3aa: CASSPLAGAQKDGYTF
len: 17; v_gene: TRBV7-3; abundance: NA; CDR3aa: CASSSTQAGGPYNEQFF
len: 16; v_gene: TRBV6-5; abundance: NA; CDR3aa: CASSSRYSGAYNEQFF
len: 15; v_gene: TRBV19; abundance: NA; CDR3aa: CASSMRTDFPSPLHF
len: 16; v_gene: TRBV19; abundance: NA; CDR3aa: CASSISTGPNGYEQYF
len: 17; v_gene: TRBV28; abundance: NA; CDR3aa: CASSELPGLGLSETQYF
len: 15; v_gene: TRBV19; abundance: NA; CDR3aa: CASSTGTGSTYEQYF
len: 13; v_gene: TRBV7-6; abundance: NA; CDR3aa: CASSLTGNTEAFF
len: 17; v_gene: TRBV7-8; abundance: NA; CDR3aa: CASSPSGRAGTGNTIYF
len: 15; v_gene: TRBV7-3; abundance: NA; CDR3aa: CASSMTGGVGYEQYF
len: 14; v_gene: TRBV5-5; abundance: NA; CDR3aa: CASSLRTELDEQYF
len: 16; v_gene: TRBV9; abundance: NA; CDR3aa: CASSVRLGAVQETQYF
len: 14; v_gene: TRBV4-1; abundance: NA; CDR3aa: CASSLGQGTDTQYF
len: 15; v_gene: TRBV11-1; abundance: few; CDR3aa: CASSPSDRAHTEAFF
len: 13; v_gene: TRBV6-1; abundance: few; CDR3aa: CASSVNFNYGYTF
len: 15; v_gene: TRBV5-1; abundance: NA; CDR3aa: CASSMDSRGGDTIYF
len: 14; v_gene: TRBV7-9; abundance: NA; CDR3aa: CASSSGQVAYEQYF
len: 21; v_gene: TRBV21-1; abundance: NA; CDR3aa: CASSKGLLAGGFVLGTDTQYF
len: 14; v_gene: TRBV5-4; abundance: NA; CDR3aa: CASSRSGAAYEQYF
len: 14; v_gene: TRBV7-9; abundance: once; CDR3aa: CASRPTGSNTEAFF
len: 11; v_gene: TRBV19; abundance: NA; CDR3aa: CASRGGNEQFF
len: 12; v_gene: TRBV28; abundance: NA; CDR3aa: CASTERNTEAFF
len: 16; v_gene: TRBV6-1; abundance: NA; CDR3aa: CASRESSGVNQETQYF
len: 16; v_gene: TRBV16; abundance: NA; CDR3aa: CASSEYRQGGASGYTF
len: 13; v_gene: TRBV29-1; abundance: once; CDR3aa: CSGTNGHAYGYTF
len: 15; v_gene: TRBV7-9; abundance: NA; CDR3aa: CASSFGGGPPGEQFF
len: 16; v_gene: TRBV7-9; abundance: NA; CDR3aa: CASSLKAGVGANVLTF
len: 15; v_gene: TRBV5-1; abundance: NA; CDR3aa: CASSSGGAYGNTIYF
len: 15; v_gene: TRBV6-5; abundance: NA; CDR3aa: CASSRTRSPLDTQYF
len: 16; v_gene: TRBV14; abundance: NA; CDR3aa: CASSPVGQGIGETQYF
len: 15; v_gene: TRBV28; abundance: few; CDR3aa: CASSEGQGAHQPQHF
len: 13; v_gene: TRBV7-9; abundance: NA; CDR3aa: CASSLRGIDEQYF
len: 18; v_gene: TRBV28; abundance: NA; CDR3aa: CASSPGTARSLRGYGYTF
len: 11; v_gene: TRBV30; abundance: NA; CDR3aa: CAWSAGGEAFF
len: 16; v_gene: TRBV28; abundance: NA; CDR3aa: CASSLGGVVLLYEQYF
len: 16; v_gene: TRBV11-3; abundance: NA; CDR3aa: CASSLEGTGPTDTQYF